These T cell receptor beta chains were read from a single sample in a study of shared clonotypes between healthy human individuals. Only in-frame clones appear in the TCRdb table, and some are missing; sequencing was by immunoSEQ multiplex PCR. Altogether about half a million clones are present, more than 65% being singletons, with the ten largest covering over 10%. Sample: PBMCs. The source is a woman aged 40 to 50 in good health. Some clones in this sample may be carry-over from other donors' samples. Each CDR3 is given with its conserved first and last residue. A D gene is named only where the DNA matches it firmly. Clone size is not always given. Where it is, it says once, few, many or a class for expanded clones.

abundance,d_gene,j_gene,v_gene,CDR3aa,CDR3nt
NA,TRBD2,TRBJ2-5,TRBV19,CASSMSLAGGRETQYF,TGTGCCAGTAGTATGTCACTAGCGGGAGGAAGAGAGACCCAGTACTTC
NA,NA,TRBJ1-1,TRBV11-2,CASTPEPVVTEAFF,TGTGCCAGCACCCCAGAACCCGTGGTTACTGAAGCTTTCTTT
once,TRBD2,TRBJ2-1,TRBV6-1,CASSGIRGGYNEQFF,TGTGCCAGCAGTGGAATTCGGGGGGGTTACAATGAGCAGTTCTTC
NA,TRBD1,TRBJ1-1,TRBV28,CASSSTGGPLDTEAFF,TGTGCCAGCAGTTCAACAGGGGGCCCCCTGGACACTGAAGCTTTCTTT
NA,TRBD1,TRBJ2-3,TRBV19,CASSAWTGGTDTQYF,TGTGCCAGTAGTGCTTGGACAGGGGGCACAGATACGCAGTATTTT
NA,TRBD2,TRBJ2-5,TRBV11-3,CASSPGVAGIQETQYF,TGTGCCAGCAGCCCCGGGGTAGCGGGGATCCAAGAGACCCAGTACTTC
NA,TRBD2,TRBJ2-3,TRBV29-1,CSVEEFMMMASGITDTQYF,TGCAGCGTTGAAGAATTTATGATGATGGCTAGCGGGATAACAGATACGCAGTATTTT
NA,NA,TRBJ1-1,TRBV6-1,CASRAGFTEAFF,TGTGCCAGCAGGGCAGGGTTCACTGAAGCTTTCTTT
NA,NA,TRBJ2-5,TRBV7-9,CASSKAGSGETQYF,TGTGCCAGCAGCAAAGCCGGGAGCGGGGAGACCCAGTACTTC
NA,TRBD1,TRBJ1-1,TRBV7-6,CASSSPGQGATEAFF,TGTGCCAGCAGCTCACCGGGGCAGGGGGCCACTGAAGCTTTCTTT
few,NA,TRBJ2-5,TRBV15,CATSRDSETQYF,TGTGCCACCAGCAGAGATTCGGAGACCCAGTACTTC
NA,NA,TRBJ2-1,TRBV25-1,CASSGVRDSYNEQFF,TGTGCCAGCAGTGGCGTCCGCGACTCCTACAATGAGCAGTTCTTC
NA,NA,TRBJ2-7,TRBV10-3,CAISDNRAYEQYF,TGTGCCATCAGTGATAACAGGGCGTACGAGCAGTACTTC
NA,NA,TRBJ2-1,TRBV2,CASKASVLYNEQFF,TGTGCCAGCAAGGCTAGCGTACTCTACAATGAGCAGTTCTTC
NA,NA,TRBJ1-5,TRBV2,CASRSDAGGNQPQHF,TGTGCCAGCAGATCGGACGCAGGAGGCAATCAGCCCCAGCATTTT
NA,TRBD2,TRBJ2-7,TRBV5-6,CASSLLAGQPYEQYF,TGTGCCAGCAGCTTACTAGCGGGACAGCCCTACGAGCAGTACTTC
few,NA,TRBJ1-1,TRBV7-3,CASSLNTQGWTEAFF,TGTGCCAGCAGCTTAAACACTCAGGGTTGGACTGAAGCTTTCTTT
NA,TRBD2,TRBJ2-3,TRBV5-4,CASSLLAGGPADTQYF,TGTGCCAGCAGCCTACTAGCGGGAGGGCCCGCAGATACGCAGTATTTT
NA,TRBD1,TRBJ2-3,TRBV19,CASSHGQGRPDTQYF,TGTGCCAGTAGTCATGGACAGGGGAGACCAGATACGCAGTATTTT
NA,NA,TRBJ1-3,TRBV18,CASSVGRGGNTIYF,TGTGCCAGCTCCGTTGGCAGGGGAGGAAACACCATATATTTT
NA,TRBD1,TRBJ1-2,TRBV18,CASSPGDRVGYTF,TGTGCCAGCTCACCAGGAGACAGGGTGGGCTACACCTTC
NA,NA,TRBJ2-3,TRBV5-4,CASSLVADTQYF,TGTGCCAGCAGCTTGGTTGCAGATACGCAGTATTTT
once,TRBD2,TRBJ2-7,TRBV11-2,CASSFLAGEGYEQYF,TGTGCCAGCAGCTTTCTAGCGGGAGAGGGGTACGAGCAGTACTTC
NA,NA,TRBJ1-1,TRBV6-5,CASSYGAGAEAFF,TGTGCCAGCAGTTACGGGGCAGGGGCTGAAGCTTTCTTT
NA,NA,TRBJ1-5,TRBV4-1,CASSGQGSNQPQHF,TGCGCCAGCAGCGGGCAGGGGTCGAATCAGCCCCAGCATTTT
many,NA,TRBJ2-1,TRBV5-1,CASRVGEHNEQFF,TGCGCCAGCAGAGTCGGCGAGCACAATGAGCAGTTCTTC